One sample yielded the 16 T cell receptor beta chains listed below, sequenced in a study of OX40 agonist ivuxolimab in advanced cancers. The data were produced by immunoSEQ multiplex PCR, yet TCRdb's version contains in-frame clones alone and is incomplete. Among roughly 60,000 clones listed, roughly nine tenths were seen once. Sequences were derived from CD4+ or CD8+ T cells sorted from blood, sampled in a trial of the OX40 agonist ivuxolimab. The receptors were sampled from an adult with an advanced solid tumor such as melanoma, head and neck, liver or kidney cancer.

This chain joins TRBV19 and TRBJ1-1; 7 bases are shared with TRBD1. J lost 6 bases, V lost 3 bases, and 10 bases had no gene match. The CDR3 is 15 residues long. Germline assignment: CDR1 LNHDA and CDR2 SQIVND (reference sequence). For the CDR3, the DNA is TGTGCCAGTAGTATTATTTCAGGGGGATTCTCTGAAGCTTTCTTT. This encodes CASSIISGGFSEAFF.

The chain is built from TRBV19 and TRBJ1-4, with D perhaps TRBD1 (6 bases). The CDR3 is 16 amino acids. Germline V gene sequence: CDR1 LNHDA, CDR2 SQIVND (reference sequence). The V end lost 4 bases, the J end lost 0 bases, and 12 bases lay between the germline ends. Here the CDR3 DNA reads TGTGCCAGTAGTAGTCTAGGGGGAGCAACTAATGAAAAACTGTTTTTT. Amino acid sequence: CASSSLGGATNEKLFF.

This clone was seen more than once but under ten times. This chain uses TRBV30 with TRBJ2-3, with 10 bases that match TRBD2. Looked up from germline, CDR1 is GTSNPN and CDR2 is SVGIG (reference sequence). V shed 0 bases, J shed 6 bases, and the junction held 3 bases outside the gene matches. This CDR3 has 14 residues. CDR3 sequence reads: CAWSVQAGGDTQYF. For the CDR3, the DNA is TGTGCCTGGAGTGTACAAGCGGGAGGGGATACGCAGTATTTT.

The chain employs TRBV6-1 and TRBJ1-2, with unresolved D. The germline gives CDR1 MNHNS, CDR2 SASEGT. The CDR3 is 12 amino acids. Trimming stripped 7 bases from V and 7 bases from J, with 13 bases between. The CDR3 bases are TGTGCCAGCAACCAGGCTACAGTTGGCTACACCTTC. The encoded protein is CASNQATVGYTF.

V and J are TRBV4-2 and TRBJ2-6; no definite D call. The CDR3 has 17 amino acids. V was shortened by 6 bases and J by 1 base, with 16 bases between the two germline ends. Per the germline V gene, CDR1 is LGHNA and CDR2 is YNFKEQ. The CDR3 DNA sequence: TGTGCCAGCAGACCCCTCCTCGCCAGGTCTGGGGCCAACGTCCTGACTTTC. This gives the protein CASRPLLARSGANVLTF.

V usage is TRBV5-5 and J usage is TRBJ2-3; 7 nucleotides align to TRBD1. There are 14 residues in the CDR3. V shed 3 bases, J shed 3 bases, and the junction held 4 bases outside the gene matches. The germline gives CDR1 SGHKS, CDR2 YYEKEE (reference sequence). CDR3 loop: CASSSRQGTDTQYF. In nucleotides, the CDR3 is TGTGCCAGCAGCTCACGACAGGGAACAGATACGCAGTATTTT.

This rearrangement joins TRBV28 to TRBJ2-7; tentatively, D is TRBD1 or TRBD2 (5 bases each). The ends were cut back, 5 bases at V and 7 bases at J, with 21 bases in the middle. The CDR3 extends over 15 amino acids. The germline V gene has CDR1 MDHEN and CDR2 SYDVKM. CDR3 sequence: CASSPADTFKREQYF. As DNA, the CDR3 is TGTGCCAGCAGTCCCGCGGACACCTTTAAGCGGGAGCAGTACTTC.

This rearrangement joins TRBV19 to TRBJ2-7; tentative D call: TRBD2 (5 bases). V lost 1 base and J 0 bases, leaving 7 bases between the germline ends. CDR1 LNHDA and CDR2 SQIVND come from the germline V gene (reference sequence). This CDR3 comprises 14 residues. Here the CDR3 DNA reads TGTGCCAGTAGTATAGGGAGGAACTCCTACGAGCAGTACTTC. It yields the protein CASSIGRNSYEQYF.

The rearrangement uses TRBV11-1 and TRBJ2-7, with 8 positions matching TRBD2. The CDR3 extends over 15 amino acids. Germline CDR1 SGHAT, CDR2 FQDESV (reference sequence). V lost 4 bases and J lost 5; bases outside the gene matches: 10. The CDR3 protein is CASSSTGLVFDEQYF. The CDR3 coding sequence is TGTGCCAGCAGCTCAACGGGACTAGTATTTGACGAGCAGTACTTC.

This clone was counted a few times. The chain combines TRBV2 with TRBJ2-1; 9 nucleotides line up with TRBD1. Germline V lookup: CDR1 SNHLY, CDR2 FYNNEI. CDR3 length equals 15 residues. V lost 8 bases and J lost 5; bases outside the gene matches: 10. DNA of the CDR3: TGTGCCAGCTCCCGACCGGGACAGGGCCACAATGAGCAGTTCTTC. It is translated as CASSRPGQGHNEQFF.

The gene calls are TRBV15 and TRBJ2-1; D uncertain. The V gene lost 0 bases and the J gene lost 3 bases, with 9 bases spanning the gap. Germline values: CDR1 LNHNV, CDR2 YYDKDF (reference sequence). This CDR3 has 15 residues. CDR3 sequence reads: CATSREGWDYNEQFF. The CDR3 DNA reads as TGTGCCACCAGCAGAGAAGGGTGGGACTACAATGAGCAGTTCTTC.

This chain uses TRBV7-9 with TRBJ1-3, with D perhaps TRBD1 (5 bases). Germline assignment: CDR1 SEHNR and CDR2 FQNEAQ (reference sequence). V lost 0 bases to trimming and J lost 1 base, with 10 bases between them. This CDR3 comprises 16 residues. DNA of the CDR3: TGTGCCAGCAGCTTAGCCGGGGACCCGTCTGGAAACACCATATATTTT. As protein: CASSLAGDPSGNTIYF.

The chain links TRBV15 to TRBJ2-1; 8 bases map to TRBD2. Trimming cost V 0 bases and J 3 bases; bases outside gene matches: 1. There are 15 residues in the CDR3. CDR1 and CDR2 from the germline V gene are LNHNV and YYDKDF (reference sequence). CDR3 amino acids: CATSRERGGYNEQFF. In DNA form, the CDR3 reads TGTGCCACCAGCAGAGAACGGGGGGGCTACAATGAGCAGTTCTTC.

The rearrangement links TRBV6-6 to TRBJ1-1, with D uncertain. The germline V and J ends were trimmed by 6 bases and 6 bases, with 17 bases remaining between them. The CDR3 is made up of 14 amino acids. Germline values: CDR1 MNHNY, CDR2 SVGAGI (reference sequence). CDR3 protein: CASSHSGSLAEAFF. The CDR3 bases are TGTGCCAGCAGCCACTCGGGGAGTTTGGCTGAAGCTTTCTTT.

The V call is TRBV4-1, the J call TRBJ2-1; 9 bases align to TRBD2. V gave up 0 bases and J gave up 6 bases; unmatched junction bases: 6. The CDR3 runs 16 residues. Germline assignment: CDR1 MGHRA and CDR2 YSYEKL. CDR3 region: CASSQDKASGANEQFF. The CDR3, as DNA: TGCGCCAGCAGCCAAGATAAGGCTAGCGGGGCCAATGAGCAGTTCTTC.

V usage is TRBV20-1 and J usage is TRBJ2-1; no firm D call. Looked up from germline, CDR1 is DFQATT and CDR2 is SNEGSKA (reference sequence). The CDR3 covers 11 residues. The ends were cut back, 5 bases at V and 5 bases at J, with 7 bases in the middle. The CDR3 DNA reads TGCAGTGCTTCTAGGGACAATGAGCAGTTCTTC. It translates to CSASRDNEQFF.